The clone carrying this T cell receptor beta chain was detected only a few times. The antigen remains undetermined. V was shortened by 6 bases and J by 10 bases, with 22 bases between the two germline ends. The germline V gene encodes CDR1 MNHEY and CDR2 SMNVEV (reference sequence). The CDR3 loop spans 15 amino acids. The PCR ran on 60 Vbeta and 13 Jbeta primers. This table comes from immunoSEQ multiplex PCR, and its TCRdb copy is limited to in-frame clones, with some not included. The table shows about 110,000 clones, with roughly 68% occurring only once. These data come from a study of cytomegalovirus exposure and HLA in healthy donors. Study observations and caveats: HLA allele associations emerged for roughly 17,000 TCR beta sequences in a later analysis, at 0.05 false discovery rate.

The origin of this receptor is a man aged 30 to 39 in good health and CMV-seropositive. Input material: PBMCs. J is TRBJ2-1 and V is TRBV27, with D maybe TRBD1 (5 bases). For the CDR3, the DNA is TGTGCCAGCAGCCGAAGAAGGGGCAGAACATACGAGCAGTTCTTC. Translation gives CASSRRRGRTYEQFF.